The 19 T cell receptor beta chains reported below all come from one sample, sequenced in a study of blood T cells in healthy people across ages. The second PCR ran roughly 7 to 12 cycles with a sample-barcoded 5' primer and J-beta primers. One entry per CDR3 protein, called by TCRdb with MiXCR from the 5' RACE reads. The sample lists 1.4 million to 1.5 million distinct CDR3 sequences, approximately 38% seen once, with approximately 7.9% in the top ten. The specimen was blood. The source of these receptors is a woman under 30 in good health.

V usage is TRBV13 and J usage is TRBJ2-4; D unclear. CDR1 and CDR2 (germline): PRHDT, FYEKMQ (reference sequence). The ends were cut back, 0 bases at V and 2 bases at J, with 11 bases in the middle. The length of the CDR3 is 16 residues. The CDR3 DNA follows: TGTGCCAGCAGCTTAGGACACCAACGACCCAAAAACATTCAGTACTTC. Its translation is CASSLGHQRPKNIQYF.

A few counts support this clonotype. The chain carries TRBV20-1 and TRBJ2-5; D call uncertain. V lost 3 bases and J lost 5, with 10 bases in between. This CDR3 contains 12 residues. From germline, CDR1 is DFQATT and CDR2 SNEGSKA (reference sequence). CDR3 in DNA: TGCAGTGCTAGGGAAGCCAAGGAGACCCAGTACTTC. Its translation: CSAREAKETQYF.

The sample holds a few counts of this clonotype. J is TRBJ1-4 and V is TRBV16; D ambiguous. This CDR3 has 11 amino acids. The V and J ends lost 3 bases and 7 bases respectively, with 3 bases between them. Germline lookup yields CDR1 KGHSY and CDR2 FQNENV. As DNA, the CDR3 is TGTGCCAGCAGCCAGTCTGAAAAACTGTTTTTT. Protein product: CASSQSEKLFF. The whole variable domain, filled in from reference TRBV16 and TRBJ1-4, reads GEEVAQTPKHLVRGEGQKAKLYCAPIKGHSYVFWYQQVLKNEFKFLISFQNENVFDETGMPKERFSAKCLPNSPCSLEIQATKLEDSAVYFCASSQSEKLFFGSGTQLSVL.

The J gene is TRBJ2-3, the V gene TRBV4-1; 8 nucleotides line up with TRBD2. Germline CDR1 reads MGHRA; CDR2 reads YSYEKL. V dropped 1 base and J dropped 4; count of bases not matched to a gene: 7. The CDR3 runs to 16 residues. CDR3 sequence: CASSQVGSGDPDTQYF. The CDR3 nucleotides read TGCGCCAGCAGCCAAGTAGGTAGCGGGGATCCAGATACGCAGTATTTT.

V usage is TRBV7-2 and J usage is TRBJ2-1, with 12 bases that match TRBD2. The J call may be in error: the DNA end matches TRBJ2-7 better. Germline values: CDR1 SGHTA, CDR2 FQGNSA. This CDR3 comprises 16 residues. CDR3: CASSFLAGGYYNEQYF. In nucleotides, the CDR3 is TGTGCCAGCAGCTTCCTAGCGGGAGGGTACTACAATGAGCAGTACTTC.

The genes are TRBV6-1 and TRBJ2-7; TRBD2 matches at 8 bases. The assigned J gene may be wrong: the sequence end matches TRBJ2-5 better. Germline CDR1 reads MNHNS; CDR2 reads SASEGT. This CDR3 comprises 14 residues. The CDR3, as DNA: TGTGCCAGCACAAAAGCGGGGGCCCAAGAGACCCAGTACTTC. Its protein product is CASTKAGAQETQYF.

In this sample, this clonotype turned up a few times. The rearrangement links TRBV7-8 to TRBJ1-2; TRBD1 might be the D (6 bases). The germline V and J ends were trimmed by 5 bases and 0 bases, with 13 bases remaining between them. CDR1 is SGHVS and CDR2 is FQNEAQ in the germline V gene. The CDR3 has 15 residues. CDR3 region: CASSADSIANYGYTF. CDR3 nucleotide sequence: TGTGCCAGCAGCGCGGACAGCATAGCTAACTATGGCTACACCTTC.

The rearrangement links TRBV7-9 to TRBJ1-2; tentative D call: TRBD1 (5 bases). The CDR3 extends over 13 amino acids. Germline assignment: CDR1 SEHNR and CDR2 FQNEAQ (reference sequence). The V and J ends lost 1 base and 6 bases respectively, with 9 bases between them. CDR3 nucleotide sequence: TGTGCCAGCAGCTTAGTGGGGGTCCATGGCTACACCTTC. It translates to CASSLVGVHGYTF.

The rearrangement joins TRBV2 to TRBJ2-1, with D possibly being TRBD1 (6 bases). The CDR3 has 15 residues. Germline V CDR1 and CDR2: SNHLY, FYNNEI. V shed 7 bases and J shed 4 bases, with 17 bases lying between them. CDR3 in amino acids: CASTLDRLEYNEQFF. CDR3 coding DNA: TGTGCCAGCACCCTGGACAGACTCGAATACAATGAGCAGTTCTTC.

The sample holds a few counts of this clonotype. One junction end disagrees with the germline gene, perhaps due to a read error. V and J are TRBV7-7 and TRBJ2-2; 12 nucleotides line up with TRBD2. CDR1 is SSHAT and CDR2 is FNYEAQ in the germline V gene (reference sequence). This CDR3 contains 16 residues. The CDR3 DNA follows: TGTGCTAGCAGCTTGCTGACTAGCGGGGGCACCGGGGAGCTGTTTTTT. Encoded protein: CASSLLTSGGTGELFF.

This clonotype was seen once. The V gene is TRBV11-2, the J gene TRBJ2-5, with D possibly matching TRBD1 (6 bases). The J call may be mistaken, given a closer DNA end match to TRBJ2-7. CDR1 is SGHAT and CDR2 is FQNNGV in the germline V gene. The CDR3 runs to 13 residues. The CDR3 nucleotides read TGTGCCAGCAGTCCGAGGGGGTTACGCGAGCAGTACTTC. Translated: CASSPRGLREQYF.

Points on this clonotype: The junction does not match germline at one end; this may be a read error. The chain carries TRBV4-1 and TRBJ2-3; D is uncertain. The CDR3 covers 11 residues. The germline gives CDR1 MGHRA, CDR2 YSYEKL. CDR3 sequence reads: CASSQTDPQYF. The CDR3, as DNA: TGCGCCAGCAGCCAAACAGATCCGCAGTATTTT.

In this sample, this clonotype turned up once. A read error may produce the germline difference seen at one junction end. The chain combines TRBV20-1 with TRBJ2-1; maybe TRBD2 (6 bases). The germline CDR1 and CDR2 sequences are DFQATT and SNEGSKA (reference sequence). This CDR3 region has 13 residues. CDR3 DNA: TGCAGTGCTATTGGGGACTCCTACAGTGAGCAGTTCTTC. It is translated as CSAIGDSYSEQFF.

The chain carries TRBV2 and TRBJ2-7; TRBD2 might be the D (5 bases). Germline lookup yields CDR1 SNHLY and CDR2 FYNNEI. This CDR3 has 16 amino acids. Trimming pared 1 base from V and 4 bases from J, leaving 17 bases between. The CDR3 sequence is CASSEVDYEDPYEQYF. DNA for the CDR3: TGTGCCAGCAGTGAAGTTGACTACGAGGACCCTTACGAGCAGTACTTC.

The DNA of the CDR3 is TGTGCCATCGCCATGACAGGGAACACCGGGGAGCTGTTTTTT. Its protein is CAIAMTGNTGELFF. The chain carries TRBV10-3 and TRBJ2-2; TRBD1 might be the D (6 bases). V was trimmed by 8 bases and J by 1 base, leaving 11 bases between them. The CDR3 contains 14 residues. Germline V gives CDR1 ENHRY, CDR2 SYGVKD.

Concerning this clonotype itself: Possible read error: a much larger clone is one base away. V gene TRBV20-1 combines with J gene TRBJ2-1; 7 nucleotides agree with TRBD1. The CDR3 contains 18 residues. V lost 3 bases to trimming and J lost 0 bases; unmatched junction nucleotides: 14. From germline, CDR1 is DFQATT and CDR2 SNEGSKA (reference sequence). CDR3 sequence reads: CSARLEDRRVSSYNEQFF. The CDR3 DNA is TGCAGTGCTAGGCTGGAGGACAGGCGGGTGAGCTCCTACAATGAGCAGTTCTTC.

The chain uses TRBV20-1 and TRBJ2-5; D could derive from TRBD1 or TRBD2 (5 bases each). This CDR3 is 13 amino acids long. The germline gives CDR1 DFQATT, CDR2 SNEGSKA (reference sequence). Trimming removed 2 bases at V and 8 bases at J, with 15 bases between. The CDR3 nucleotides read TGCAGTGCTAGACCCTCAGCCGGGGCAACCCAGTACTTC. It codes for CSARPSAGATQYF.

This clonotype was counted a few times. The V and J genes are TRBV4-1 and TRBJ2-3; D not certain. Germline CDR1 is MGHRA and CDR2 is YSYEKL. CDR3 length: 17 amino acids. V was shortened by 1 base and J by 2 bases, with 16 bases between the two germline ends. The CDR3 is CASSQAEEQINTDTQYF. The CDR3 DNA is TGCGCCAGCAGCCAAGCCGAGGAACAAATCAACACAGATACGCAGTATTTT.

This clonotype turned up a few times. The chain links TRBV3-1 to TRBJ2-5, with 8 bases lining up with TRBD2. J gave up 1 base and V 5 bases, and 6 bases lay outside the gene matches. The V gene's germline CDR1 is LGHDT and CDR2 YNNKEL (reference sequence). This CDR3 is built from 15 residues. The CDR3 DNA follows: TGTGCCAGCAGCGACGTAGCGGGACCCCAAGAGACCCAGTACTTC. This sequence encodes CASSDVAGPQETQYF.